This TCR beta chain came from a study of T cells after yellow fever vaccination. In regard to this clonotype: The antigen remains unidentified. The junction and the germline gene differ at one end; a read error may be behind it.

The germline gives CDR1 DFQATT, CDR2 SNEGSKA (reference sequence). This CDR3 contains 16 residues. A 5'RACE template-switching step, the method used to make TCR cDNA, added a universal primer site and UMIs. MiXCR, run by TCRdb on the 5' RACE reads, gives a single entry per CDR3 protein. The sample includes nearly 550,000 distinct CDR3 sequences, 19% of them seen just once. Study-wide results and limits: Reappearing after the booster were most of the clones from primary vaccination (less than 97% CD4, 88% CD8). Clonotypes found in both CD4 and CD8 compartments made up a small share. The secondary response was weaker but peaked faster, day 5 versus 15.

The sequences come from PBMCs, collected 15 days after the yellow fever booster vaccination. This rearrangement joins TRBV20-1 to TRBJ2-7; the D is unclear. The sequence was obtained from a man aged 25 to 45 who received the YFV17D yellow fever vaccine. Here the CDR3 reads CCARDLYEVSSYEQYF. In DNA form, the CDR3 reads TGCTGTGCTAGAGATCTCTACGAGGTGAGCTCCTACGAGCAGTACTTC.